The 20 T cell receptor beta chains below were found in one sample sequenced in a study of T cells after yellow fever vaccination. TCRdb re-called the 5' RACE reads through MiXCR, storing one row per CDR3 protein. Of a few hundred thousand distinct CDR3 sequences detected, about 6.2% appear once; the ten largest clones hold 15%. The input for sequencing was PBMCs, taken 5 days after the yellow fever booster vaccination. The receptors were sampled from a man aged 30-40 years who received the YFV17D yellow fever vaccine.

Ten or more counts support this clonotype. This chain links TRBV28 with TRBJ1-2; tentative D call: TRBD1 (6 bases). This CDR3 spans 14 amino acids. Germline CDR1 reads MDHEN; CDR2 reads SYDVKM. V shed 3 bases and J shed 4 bases, with 12 bases lying between them. Here the CDR3 reads CASSFQQGPYGYTF. The CDR3 bases are TGTGCCAGCAGTTTCCAACAGGGACCCTATGGCTACACCTTC.

In this sample, this clonotype turned up many times. J is TRBJ2-7 and V is TRBV9; 11 bases fit TRBD2. Trimming took 3 bases from V and 8 from J; bases not matched to a gene: 13. The germline V gene encodes CDR1 SGDLS and CDR2 YYNGEE. CDR3 length equals 16 residues. The CDR3 sequence is CASSGGAGLAEPKQYF. In DNA, the CDR3 is TGTGCCAGCAGCGGCGGAGCGGGACTAGCGGAACCTAAGCAGTACTTC.

The rearrangement joins TRBV19 to TRBJ2-5; 7 bases line up with TRBD1. This CDR3 is 14 amino acids long. Unmatched junction bases numbered 4, after V lost 3 bases and J lost 3 bases. Germline V gene data show CDR1 as LNHDA and CDR2 as SQIVND (reference sequence). The CDR3: CASSIQDRKETQYF. The DNA for the CDR3 is TGTGCCAGTAGTATTCAGGACAGGAAAGAGACCCAGTACTTC. Drawing the rest from reference TRBV19 and TRBJ2-5, the complete variable domain is DGGITQSPKYLFRKEGQNVTLSCEQNLNHDAMYWYRQDPGQGLRLIYYSQIVNDFQKGDIAEGYSVSREKKESFPLTVTSAQKNPTAFYLCASSIQDRKETQYFGPGTRLLVL.

This clonotype was detected a few times. This sequence joins TRBV5-4 and TRBJ2-1; 8 bases are shared with TRBD1. Germline V CDR1 and CDR2: SGHNT, YYREEE (reference sequence). The CDR3 sequence is 17 residues long. With V trimmed by 0 bases and J by 8 bases, 13 bases remained unmatched. CDR3 sequence (DNA): TGTGCCAGCAGCTTGGGCCCCTCGACAGGGGCCGAGGATGAGCAGTTCTTC. This gives the protein CASSLGPSTGAEDEQFF.

In its sample, this clonotype was seen a few times. This chain connects TRBV10-3 to TRBJ2-3; unclear D gene. The CDR3 covers 15 residues. The germline V gene encodes CDR1 ENHRY and CDR2 SYGVKD. The V gene lost 3 bases and the J gene lost 3 bases, with 13 bases spanning the gap. CDR3 protein: CAISEYSLGTDTQYF. CDR3 coding DNA: TGTGCCATCAGTGAATACTCGCTTGGAACAGATACGCAGTATTTT.

This clonotype has just a few counts. This chain joins TRBV4-3 and TRBJ2-3; tentatively, D is TRBD2 (5 bases). This CDR3 comprises 14 residues. In germline, CDR1 is LGHNA, CDR2 YSLEER. Trimming cost V 2 bases and J 4 bases, with 10 bases left between them. The CDR3 sequence: CASSQSERSDTQYF. CDR3 bases: TGCGCCAGCAGCCAAAGCGAGCGGTCAGATACGCAGTATTTT.

This clonotype has only a few counts. The V gene is TRBV2, the J gene TRBJ2-3; TRBD1 matches 7 bases. This CDR3 is built from 14 residues. Trimming removed 6 bases from V and 6 bases from J; junction bases left unmatched: 9. Germline V lookup: CDR1 SNHLY, CDR2 FYNNEI. The DNA of the CDR3 is TGTGCCAGCAGCTTGGGACAGAGAGTGGATACGCAGTATTTT. Amino acid sequence: CASSLGQRVDTQYF.

This clonotype was detected ten times or more. The J gene is TRBJ1-4, the V gene TRBV28, with D possibly being TRBD1 (5 bases). The CDR3 is 15 residues long. Looked up from germline, CDR1 is MDHEN and CDR2 is SYDVKM. Trimming removed 8 bases at V and 4 bases at J, with 17 bases between. CDR3 protein: CASQGVGTDNEKLFF. CDR3 nucleotides: TGTGCCAGCCAAGGGGTTGGGACGGATAATGAAAAACTGTTTTTT.

There are a few counts of this clonotype. V gene TRBV6-4 combines with J gene TRBJ2-7, with D perhaps matching TRBD1 (5 bases). The CDR3 contains 19 residues. From germline, CDR1 is MRHNA and CDR2 SNTAGT. V was clipped by 6 bases and J by 1 base, with 28 bases between them. The CDR3 sequence: CASRLNRRHPTLLSYEQYF. CDR3 sequence (DNA): TGTGCCAGCAGACTTAACAGGAGACATCCTACCCTCCTGTCCTACGAGCAGTACTTC.

This clonotype came up many times. CDR3 region: CASSSPGSNQPQHF. The CDR3 coding sequence is TGTGCCAGCAGTAGCCCAGGTAGCAATCAGCCCCAGCATTTT. This chain uses TRBV28 with TRBJ1-5, with D unresolved. V shed 5 bases and J shed 0 bases, with 8 bases lying between them. Germline values: CDR1 MDHEN, CDR2 SYDVKM. The CDR3 sequence is 14 residues long.

The rearrangement joins TRBV29-1 to TRBJ2-7; 10 nucleotides line up with TRBD2. From germline, CDR1 is SQVTM and CDR2 ANQGSEA. There are 13 residues in the CDR3. V dropped 5 bases and J dropped 0; count of bases not matched to a gene: 1. CDR3 coding DNA: TGCAGCGTTACTAGCGGGGCCTCCTACGAGCAGTACTTC. Amino acid sequence: CSVTSGASYEQYF.

This clonotype was seen more than once but under ten times. V and J are TRBV9 and TRBJ2-1; possible D gene TRBD2, 5 bases. The CDR3 is 14 amino acids. CDR1 and CDR2 (germline): SGDLS, YYNGEE. Trimming removed 4 bases from V and 3 bases from J, with 11 bases in between. Written as DNA, the CDR3 is TGTGCCAGCAGCACCGGGGAACGCTACAATGAGCAGTTCTTC. Translating it yields CASSTGERYNEQFF.

This clonotype was counted at least ten times. In nucleotides, the CDR3 is TGCGCCAGCAGCTTGCAGGCTAGCACTAGATCCTACAATGAGCAGTTCTTC. It is translated as CASSLQASTRSYNEQFF. The chain recombines TRBV5-1 with TRBJ2-1, with D possibly being TRBD2 (5 bases). V lost 1 base, J lost 1 base, and 15 bases lay in between. Germline-derived CDR1 and CDR2 are SGHRS and YFSETQ. The CDR3 consists of 17 residues.

This clonotype occurred a few times. The chain has TRBV20-1 and TRBJ2-1, with TRBD2 matching 7 bases. This CDR3 has 17 residues. Germline lookup yields CDR1 DFQATT and CDR2 SNEGSKA (reference sequence). V shed 2 bases, J shed 1 base, and the junction held 11 bases outside the gene matches. Here the CDR3 DNA reads TGCAGTGCTAGATCCAATAGCGGGCTCCGGTCCTACAATGAGCAGTTCTTC. Protein sequence: CSARSNSGLRSYNEQFF.

This rearrangement joins TRBV7-2 to TRBJ1-5; no firm D call. Trimming pared 10 bases from V and 6 bases from J, leaving 16 bases between. CDR1 is SGHTA, CDR2 FQGNSA, per germline. CDR3 length: 13 amino acids. Written as DNA, the CDR3 is TGTGCCACCTCGTCAGGATCCCCTCAGCCCCAGCATTTT. Residues: CATSSGSPQPQHF.

This clonotype has ten or more counts. CDR3 nucleotides: TGCGCCAGCAGCCAAGATCTAACGGGAGGGCCCTACGAGCAGTACTTC. Amino acid sequence: CASSQDLTGGPYEQYF. The rearrangement links TRBV4-3 to TRBJ2-7; TRBD2 matches at 8 bases. The CDR3 extends over 16 amino acids. The ends lost 0 bases at V and 2 bases at J; junction bases unmatched: 6. Germline CDR1 and CDR2: LGHNA and YSLEER.

This clonotype was recorded many times. This chain connects TRBV7-9 to TRBJ2-7, with TRBD2 as a possible D gene (5 bases). The CDR3 runs 13 residues. Germline V gene lookup returns CDR1 SEHNR and CDR2 FQNEAQ (reference sequence). The V gene lost 7 bases and the J gene lost 6 bases, with 16 bases spanning the gap. CDR3 in DNA: TGTGCCAGCACCCAAGAAGGAGGCAGCGAGCAGTACTTC. It specifies CASTQEGGSEQYF.

This clonotype turned up a few times. The chain has TRBV7-2 and TRBJ2-1; 9 bases are shared with TRBD1. The CDR3 spans 16 residues. Looked up from germline, CDR1 is SGHTA and CDR2 is FQGNSA. The V gene end was trimmed by 4 bases and the J gene end by 3 bases; junction bases not matched to a gene: 7. CDR3 loop: CASSSTGTGLYNEQFF. The CDR3 DNA sequence: TGTGCCAGCAGCTCAACCGGGACAGGGCTCTACAATGAGCAGTTCTTC.

This clonotype was seen a few times. The chain recombines TRBV19 with TRBJ2-7; 9 bases agree with TRBD1. Germline V gene sequence: CDR1 LNHDA, CDR2 SQIVND (reference sequence). This CDR3 region has 13 residues. V shed 7 bases, J shed 4 bases, and the junction held 5 bases outside the gene matches. The CDR3 spells CASNPTGGYEQYF. Written as DNA, the CDR3 is TGTGCCAGTAACCCGACAGGGGGTTACGAGCAGTACTTC.

The chain recombines TRBV4-2 with TRBJ2-2; 8 nucleotides line up with TRBD2. This CDR3 region has 15 residues. The junction had 9 bases not matched to a gene; V was cut back by 7 bases and J by 5 bases. Per germline, CDR1 LGHNA and CDR2 YNFKEQ. CDR3 amino acids: CASMEAGVRTGELFF. The CDR3 nucleotides read TGTGCCAGCATGGAAGCGGGAGTAAGGACCGGGGAGCTGTTTTTT.